This TCR beta chain was identified in a study of shared clonotypes between healthy human individuals. TCRdb keeps only in-frame clones here, not all; method: immunoSEQ multiplex PCR. This table holds 2.3 million or so clones, just over 90% found once. Findings and caveats of the study: Among non-shared clonotypes, generation probabilities were lower than among those shared by all four donors.

For this clone: Its antigen remains unknown.

The germline gives CDR1 SEHNR, CDR2 FQNEAQ (reference sequence). Trimming cost V 1 base and J 13 bases, with 17 bases left between them. This CDR3 comprises 13 residues. The chain employs TRBV7-9 and TRBJ2-7; tentatively, D is TRBD1 (5 bases). Sequencing was carried out using naive CD4+ T cells from PBMCs. As to subset: CD45RA+ positively selected. This clonotype was obtained from a man between 18 and 35 years old in good health. Some clones in this sample may be carry-over from other donors' samples. This chain's CDR3 is CASSLEGSASLYF. CDR3 DNA sequence: TGTGCCAGCAGCTTAGAGGGGTCGGCTAGTTTATACTTC.